Shown below are 16 T cell receptor beta chains from a single sample sequenced in a study of human thymus T cells. Clones were sequenced by immunoSEQ multiplex PCR, and TCRdb holds only the in-frame ones, with some missing. The table records 40,000 to 45,000 clones, approximately 93% of them present only once. The sequencing sample was made of blood. These TCRs come from a boy under three years old with a congenital heart defect but otherwise immunologically healthy.

The chain links TRBV21-1 to TRBJ2-5; the table's D call of TRBD2 was not tested on the DNA. TRBV21-1 is tagged as a pseudogene. The CDR3 totals 11 residues. The CDR3 sequence is CARPSIWGGYF. In DNA form, the CDR3 reads TGTGCCAGGCCATCGATTTGGGGAGGGTACTTC.

The chain has TRBV5-1 and TRBJ2-3, with TRBD2 matching 8 bases. This CDR3 is built from 14 residues. Germline V lookup: CDR1 SGHRS, CDR2 YFSETQ. Trimming removed 4 bases from V and 8 bases from J; junction bases left unmatched: 9. CDR3 in DNA: TGCGCCAGCAGCCCGGGGGCCGGGAGGGGTACGCAGTATTTT. Protein: CASSPGAGRGTQYF.

This clone was observed once. This chain joins TRBV27 and TRBJ2-2; D gene unclear. V was pared by 4 bases and J by 1 base, with 7 bases between. The CDR3 loop spans 14 amino acids. The germline gives CDR1 MNHEY, CDR2 SMNVEV (reference sequence). CDR3 in DNA: TGTGCCAGCAGTTCAAGACGGAACACCGGGGAGCTGTTTTTT. Its protein product is CASSSRRNTGELFF.

V is TRBV9 and J is TRBJ2-2, with D hard to call. The V end lost 3 bases, the J end lost 7 bases, and 7 bases lay between the germline ends. This CDR3 has 12 amino acids. In germline, CDR1 is SGDLS, CDR2 YYNGEE. CDR3: CASSEAGGELFF. The CDR3 DNA reads as TGTGCCAGCAGCGAGGCCGGCGGGGAGCTGTTTTTT.

The chain links TRBV18 to TRBJ1-3, with 9 bases aligning to TRBD1. V gave up 0 bases and J gave up 2 bases; unmatched junction bases: 2. The germline CDR1 and CDR2 sequences are KGHSH and LQKENI. CDR3 size: 16 residues. CDR3 in amino acids: CASSPPTGGPGNTIYF. Written as DNA, the CDR3 is TGTGCCAGCTCACCACCTACAGGGGGCCCTGGAAACACCATATATTTT.

As DNA, the CDR3 is TGTGCCAGCAGTGGGGACAGGAATTCACCCCTCCACTTT. Protein: CASSGDRNSPLHF. The chain carries TRBV6-1 and TRBJ1-6, with TRBD1 identical over 8 bases. The CDR3 runs 13 residues. The ends lost 4 bases at V and 7 bases at J; junction bases unmatched: 0. CDR1 is MNHNS, CDR2 SASEGT, per germline.

The chain combines TRBV20-1 with TRBJ1-2, with TRBD1 matching over 9 bases. The V and J ends lost 5 bases and 10 bases, in that order; junction bases with no gene match: 5. CDR1 DFQATT and CDR2 SNEGSKA come from the germline V gene (reference sequence). The CDR3 is 11 residues long. The CDR3 DNA is TGCAGTGCTTCTGACAGGGGGATCTACACCTTC. Residues: CSASDRGIYTF.

This clone was picked up one time. The V gene is TRBV5-1, the J gene TRBJ1-4; D not certain. Germline V gene data show CDR1 as SGHRS and CDR2 as YFSETQ. Trimming shortened V by 3 bases and J by 5 bases, and 11 bases separated the two germline ends. This CDR3 spans 14 amino acids. This chain's CDR3 is CASSSTKPNEKLFF. CDR3 in DNA: TGCGCCAGCAGCTCAACTAAACCAAATGAAAAACTGTTTTTT.

The rearrangement joins TRBV5-4 to TRBJ2-3; tentatively, D is TRBD1 (5 bases). Germline V CDR1 and CDR2: SGHNT, YYREEE (reference sequence). Trimming took 2 bases from V and 0 from J, leaving 10 bases between them. The CDR3 is made up of 15 amino acids. CDR3 DNA: TGTGCCAGCAGCTTAAGGGGTCTCAGCACAGATACGCAGTATTTT. Protein: CASSLRGLSTDTQYF. Drawing the rest from reference TRBV5-4 and TRBJ2-3, the complete variable domain is ETGVTQSPTHLIKTRGQQVTLRCSSQSGHNTVSWYQQALGQGPQFIFQYYREEENGRGNFPPRFSGLQFPNYSSELNVNALELDDSALYLCASSLRGLSTDTQYFGPGTRLTVL.

The rearrangement links TRBV9 to TRBJ2-3, with 14 bases matching TRBD2. The CDR3 contains 17 residues. Germline CDR1 reads SGDLS; CDR2 reads YYNGEE. Trimming removed 0 bases from V and 4 bases from J; junction bases left unmatched: 4. CDR3 sequence: CASSVGTSGGIADTQYF. The CDR3 region has the DNA TGTGCCAGCAGCGTAGGGACTAGCGGGGGGATTGCAGATACGCAGTATTTT.

The chain couples TRBV29-1 to TRBJ2-3; 7 nucleotides match TRBD2. With V trimmed by 7 bases and J by 7 bases, 2 bases remained unmatched. CDR1 SQVTM and CDR2 ANQGSEA come from the germline V gene. This CDR3 has 10 residues. DNA of the CDR3: TGCAGCGGGGGGGGGAATACGCAGTATTTT. This translates into CSGGGNTQYF.

The CDR3 loop is CASSLEGAGSLNYGYTF. In DNA form, the CDR3 reads TGCGCCAGCAGCTTGGAGGGGGCAGGGTCCCTTAACTATGGCTACACCTTC. The chain joins TRBV5-1 to TRBJ1-2, with 7 nucleotides matching TRBD1. Losses at the gene ends were 0 bases for V and 1 base for J; bases not matched to a gene: 9. The length of the CDR3 is 17 residues. Germline V gene sequence: CDR1 SGHRS, CDR2 YFSETQ.

This chain uses TRBV19 with TRBJ2-2; 8 nucleotides agree with TRBD2. The CDR3 loop spans 14 amino acids. With V trimmed by 5 bases and J by 6 bases, 5 bases remained unmatched. From germline, CDR1 is LNHDA and CDR2 SQIVND (reference sequence). The CDR3 DNA reads TGTGCCAGTAGTCGGGCGGGGGGTCCCGGGGAGCTGTTTTTT. Its protein product is CASSRAGGPGELFF. Filled out from reference TRBV19 and TRBJ2-2, the complete variable domain reads DGGITQSPKYLFRKEGQNVTLSCEQNLNHDAMYWYRQDPGQGLRLIYYSQIVNDFQKGDIAEGYSVSREKKESFPLTVTSAQKNPTAFYLCASSRAGGPGELFFGEGSRLTVL.

The V and J genes are TRBV27 and TRBJ1-2, with D possibly being TRBD1 (6 bases). The CDR3 covers 14 residues. Germline V gives CDR1 MNHEY, CDR2 SMNVEV (reference sequence). Trimming removed 11 bases from V and 7 bases from J, with 23 bases in between. In DNA, the CDR3 is TGTGCCCTCCCCCGGCAGGGGAAAAGATGTGGCTACACCTTC. It encodes CALPRQGKRCGYTF.

The chain uses TRBV6-5 and TRBJ1-5, with TRBD1 as a possible D gene (6 bases). Germline values: CDR1 MNHEY, CDR2 SVGAGI. The V gene lost 0 bases and the J gene lost 2 bases, with 8 bases spanning the gap. CDR3 length equals 15 residues. The chain's CDR3 is CASSYSNRGNQPQHF. The CDR3 region has the DNA TGTGCCAGCAGTTACTCGAACAGGGGCAATCAGCCCCAGCATTTT.

The gene calls are TRBV5-1 and TRBJ2-5, with D hard to call. Germline V gene data show CDR1 as SGHRS and CDR2 as YFSETQ. V was cut by 4 bases and J by 1 base, with 8 bases left in between. The CDR3 has 13 amino acids. CDR3 sequence (DNA): TGCGCCAGCAGCCCGGGCTCCCAAGAGACCCAGTACTTC. Its translation: CASSPGSQETQYF.